The source of this T cell receptor beta chain is a study of chemoradiotherapy in HPV16-positive cancers. At the level of the study: Functional T-cell assays on two HPV16-positive patients' cells defined candidate HPV-specific clones and common TCR motifs. Study-level points and caveats: The functional HPV-specific definition rests on just a couple of HPV16-positive patients. Candidate HPV-specific clones and E7-related TCR motifs grew in tumor during treatment.

The CDR3 extends over 14 amino acids. From germline, CDR1 is MDHEN and CDR2 SYDVKM. Trimming stripped 5 bases from V and 7 bases from J, with 15 bases between. In this sample, this clone turned up once. Its specificity is unknown. This table comes from immunoSEQ multiplex PCR, and its TCRdb copy is limited to in-frame clones, with some not included. Of approximately 23,000 clones listed, around 94% are singletons. Repertoires were sampled repeatedly during chemoradiotherapy. The sequence derives from a human donor with HPV-associated anogenital cancer. Material: blood, obtained from a patient who underwent chemoradiotherapy. V usage is TRBV28 and J usage is TRBJ1-5; unclear D gene. CDR3: CASSPPTFMQPQHF. CDR3 sequence (DNA): TGTGCCAGCAGTCCGCCCACTTTTATGCAGCCCCAGCATTTT.